Following are 9 T cell receptor beta chains from one sample sequenced in a study of T cells in localized non-small cell lung cancer. This table comes from immunoSEQ multiplex PCR, and its TCRdb copy is limited to in-frame clones, with some not included. The table lists roughly 72,000 clones, 70% to 90% of them singletons. The sample here was peripheral blood, taken before any cancer treatment. Source of these receptors: a female donor of 60 years or more with stage I lung adenocarcinoma.

The CDR3 nucleotides read TGTGCCAGCAGCCGGACTAGCGGGACGGGTGAGCAGTACTTC. This gives the protein CASSRTSGTGEQYF. The rearrangement joins TRBV7-2 to TRBJ2-7, with 12 bases identical to TRBD2. This CDR3 spans 14 amino acids. The junction had 6 bases not matched to a gene; V was cut back by 5 bases and J by 7 bases. The germline CDR1 and CDR2 sequences are SGHTA and FQGNSA.

This rearrangement joins TRBV5-1 to TRBJ2-7; no firm D call. The germline V gene has CDR1 SGHRS and CDR2 YFSETQ. The V end was cut by 0 bases, the J end by 0 bases, with 7 bases between. CDR3 length equals 14 residues. In DNA form, the CDR3 reads TGCGCCAGCAGCTTGGACCTTTTCTCCTACGAGCAGTACTTC. As protein: CASSLDLFSYEQYF.

The chain recombines TRBV6-5 with TRBJ2-1, with TRBD2 as a possible D gene (7 bases). Trimming took off 4 bases at V and 13 bases at J, with 23 bases between the two ends. The CDR3 has 15 residues. The V gene's germline CDR1 is MNHEY and CDR2 SVGAGI. The DNA for the CDR3 is TGTGCCAGCAGTTGGGGGCTAGCGGTCGATGGTGGACAGTTCTTC. Residues: CASSWGLAVDGGQFF.

J is TRBJ1-2 and V is TRBV18; D is possibly TRBD1 (5 bases). CDR3 length: 14 residues. The V gene's germline CDR1 is KGHSH and CDR2 LQKENI. Trimming stripped 1 base from V and 4 bases from J, with 10 bases between. The CDR3 DNA is TGTGCCAGCTCACCACGGGGGTTGGGCTATGGCTACACCTTC. This gives the protein CASSPRGLGYGYTF.

The genes are TRBV10-3 and TRBJ2-7; D is unclear. Trimming left V 3 bases short and J 2 bases short, with 5 bases between. The CDR3 length is 12 residues. Germline CDR1 ENHRY, CDR2 SYGVKD. In nucleotides, the CDR3 is TGTGCCATCAGTGAAGAAACCTACGAGCAGTACTTC. It specifies CAISEETYEQYF.

The CDR3 sequence is CASSEAMGYEQYF. The CDR3 DNA sequence: TGTGCCAGCAGTGAAGCGATGGGGTACGAGCAGTACTTC. This chain uses TRBV6-1 with TRBJ2-7; D not resolved. Trimming pared 0 bases from V and 4 bases from J, leaving 7 bases between. The CDR3 is 13 residues long. Germline-derived CDR1 and CDR2 are MNHNS and SASEGT.

This sequence joins TRBV14 and TRBJ2-1; D remains ambiguous. Germline values: CDR1 SGHDN, CDR2 FVKESK. Trimming took off 8 bases at V and 7 bases at J, with 15 bases between the two ends. CDR3 length equals 13 residues. In DNA form, the CDR3 reads TGTGCCAGCCAGGCCGGCCACGGGAATGAGCAGTTCTTC. Translating gives CASQAGHGNEQFF.

This rearrangement joins TRBV15 to TRBJ2-1, with TRBD2 matching 8 bases. The CDR3 spans 15 residues. Germline V gene data show CDR1 as LNHNV and CDR2 as YYDKDF (reference sequence). Losses at the gene ends were 1 base for V and 5 bases for J; bases not matched to a gene: 4. CDR3 coding DNA: TGTGCCACCAGCAGAGTCCTAGCGGGCAACAATGAGCAGTTCTTC. Translation gives CATSRVLAGNNEQFF.

The gene calls are TRBV18 and TRBJ2-5; D is uncertain. The CDR3 spans 16 residues. V was cut by 3 bases and J by 3 bases, with 17 bases left in between. CDR1 KGHSH and CDR2 LQKENI come from the germline V gene. CDR3 sequence reads: CASSPLMGPKKETQYF. The CDR3 DNA reads TGTGCCAGCTCACCGCTGATGGGCCCGAAGAAAGAGACCCAGTACTTC.